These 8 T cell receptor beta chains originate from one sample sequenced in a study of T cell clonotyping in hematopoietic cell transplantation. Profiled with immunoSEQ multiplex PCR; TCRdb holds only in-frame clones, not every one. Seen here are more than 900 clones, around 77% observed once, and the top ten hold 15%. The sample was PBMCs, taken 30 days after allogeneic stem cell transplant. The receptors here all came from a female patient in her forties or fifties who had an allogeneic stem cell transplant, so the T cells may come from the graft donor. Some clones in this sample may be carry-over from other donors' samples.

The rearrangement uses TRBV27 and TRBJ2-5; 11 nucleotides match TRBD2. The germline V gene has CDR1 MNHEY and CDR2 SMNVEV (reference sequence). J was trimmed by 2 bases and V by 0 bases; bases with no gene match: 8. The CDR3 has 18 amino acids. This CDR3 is CASSLSGVGLAEQETQYF. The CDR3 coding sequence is TGTGCCAGCAGTTTATCAGGAGTGGGACTAGCGGAACAAGAGACCCAGTACTTC.

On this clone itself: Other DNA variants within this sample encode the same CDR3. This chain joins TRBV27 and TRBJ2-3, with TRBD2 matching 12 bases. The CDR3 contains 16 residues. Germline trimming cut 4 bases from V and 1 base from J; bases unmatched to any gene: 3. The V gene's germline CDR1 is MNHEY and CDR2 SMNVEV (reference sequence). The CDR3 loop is CASSSRLAGGTDTQYF. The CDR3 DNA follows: TGTGCCAGCAGTTCCCGACTAGCGGGAGGCACAGATACGCAGTATTTT.

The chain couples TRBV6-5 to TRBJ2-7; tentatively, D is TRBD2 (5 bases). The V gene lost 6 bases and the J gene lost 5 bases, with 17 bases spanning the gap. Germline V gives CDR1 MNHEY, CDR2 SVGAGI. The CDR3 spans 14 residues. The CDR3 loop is CASSLRPSFNEQYF. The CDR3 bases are TGTGCCAGCAGCTTAAGACCTAGCTTTAACGAGCAGTACTTC.

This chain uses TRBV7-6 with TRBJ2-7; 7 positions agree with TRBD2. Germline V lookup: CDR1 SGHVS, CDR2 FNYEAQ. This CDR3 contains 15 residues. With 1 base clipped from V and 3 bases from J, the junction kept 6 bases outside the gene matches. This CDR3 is CASSLGGRVDYEQYF. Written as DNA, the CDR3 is TGTGCCAGCAGCTTAGGTGGGAGGGTGGACTACGAGCAGTACTTC.

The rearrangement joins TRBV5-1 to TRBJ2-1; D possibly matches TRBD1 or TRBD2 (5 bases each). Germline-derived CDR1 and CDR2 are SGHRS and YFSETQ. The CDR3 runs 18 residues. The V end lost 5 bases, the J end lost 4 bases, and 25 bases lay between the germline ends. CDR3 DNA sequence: TGCGCCAGCAGAAGGGACGCTGCCTCGGTCACTCCATACAATGAGCAGTTCTTC. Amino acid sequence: CASRRDAASVTPYNEQFF. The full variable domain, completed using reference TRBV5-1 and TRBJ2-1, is KAGVTQTPRYLIKTRGQQVTLSCSPISGHRSVSWYQQTPGQGLQFLFEYFSETQRNKGNFPGRFSGRQFSNSRSEMNVSTLELGDSALYLCASRRDAASVTPYNEQFFGPGTRLTVL.

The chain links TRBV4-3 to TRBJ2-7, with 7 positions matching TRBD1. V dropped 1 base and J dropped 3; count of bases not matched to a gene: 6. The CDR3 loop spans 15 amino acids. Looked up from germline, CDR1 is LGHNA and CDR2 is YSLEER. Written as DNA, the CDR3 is TGCGCCAGCAGCCAAGGCAGGACAGGCCTCTACGAGCAGTACTTC. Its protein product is CASSQGRTGLYEQYF.

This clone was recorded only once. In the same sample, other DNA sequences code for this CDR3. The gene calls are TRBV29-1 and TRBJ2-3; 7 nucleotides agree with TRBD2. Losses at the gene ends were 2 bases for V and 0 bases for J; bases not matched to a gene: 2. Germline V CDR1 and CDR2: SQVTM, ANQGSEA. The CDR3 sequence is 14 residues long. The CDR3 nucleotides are TGCAGCGTTGAAAAGCGGGACAGCACAGATACGCAGTATTTT. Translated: CSVEKRDSTDTQYF.

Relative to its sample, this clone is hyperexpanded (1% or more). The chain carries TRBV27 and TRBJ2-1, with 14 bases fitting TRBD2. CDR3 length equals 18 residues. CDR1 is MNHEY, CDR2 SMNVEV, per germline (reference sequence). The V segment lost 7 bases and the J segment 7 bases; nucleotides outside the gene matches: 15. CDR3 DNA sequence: TGTGCCAGCACCTACTTCGGAAGACTAGCGGGAGGGCCAAATGAGCAGTTCTTC. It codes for CASTYFGRLAGGPNEQFF.